This T cell receptor (beta chain) is drawn from a study of T cells in pancreatic ductal adenocarcinoma (dated by TCRdb to 2016 to 2017). Study-wide context: The work assessed suppressive cells as well as CD8+ T cells infiltrating resected pancreatic ductal adenocarcinoma, measuring their numbers, locations, and properties, in order to shed light on the adaptive T-cell response that occurs naturally.

The selected pancreatic ductal adenocarcinoma patients had received surgery without neoadjuvant therapy. Peripheral blood was collected in heparin tubes, and PBMCs were then isolated from the blood with a histopaque density gradient and cryopreserved in about 10% DMSO. Using the DNeasy Blood and Tissue Kit along with Proteinase K and RNase treatment, genomic DNA was extracted from about seven PBMC specimens and 9 or 10 flash-frozen tumor specimens. The research as a whole found: More total productive templates and about 8-fold more unique clonotypes were found in blood samples than in tumor samples. Comparisons of clonality between tumor and blood may be biased toward lower diversity because tumors are enriched in CD45RO+ effector T cells rather than naive T cells. Because inoperable disease is present at presentation in most pancreatic cancer patients, the resected cohort was biased toward the minority with early-stage disease. There was no significant difference in T-cell clonality between tumor and blood, where mean clonality was about 0.1 for tumors and approximately 0.07 for blood.

This clone appeared a single time. This receptor's antigen is unknown. There are no base qualities to consult, and no much larger clone falls within one base. The immunoSEQ hsTCRB kit was used to amplify TCR beta CDR3 regions from genomic DNA. High-throughput TRB CDR3 sequencing was performed on an Illumina HiSeq system. On the authors' methods: The immunoSEQ software was used to analyze the sequencing reads, and any nonproductive sequences containing premature stops or frame-shifts were left out. Clonality of the repertoire was calculated as one minus the Shannon entropy normalized by log2 of the number of unique productive sequences. Imported from immuneACCESS, the table was reduced by TCRdb to in-frame sequences with V and J called. These copies leave out some clones; in studies compared against another copy, an unresolved V gene accounts for under half, and the cause of the remainder is not known. Clone size and V and J calls were adopted from that table, with D and trimming inferred from the DNA. The sample table contains more than 85,000 clones; only one count was recorded for nearly 95% of them. Together, the top ten hold less than 4% of the sample.

V is pared back by 4 bases and J by 0 bases, with 11 bases lying between the germline termini. Measured from the cysteine to the phenylalanine, the CDR3 is 14 residues long. Kept here is only the CDR3 DNA, which spans 42 bases and is read in frame from base 1. CDR1 and CDR2 were assigned from the germline V gene as SGHDT and YYEEEE. This TCR was recovered from a human donor with pancreatic ductal adenocarcinoma. The chain is made from TRBV5-6 and TRBJ2-7, with no D gene named confidently. The specimen was PBMCs. The nucleotide sequence reads as follows: TGTGCCAGCAGCCGGTTACAGTTCTCCTACGAGCAGTACTTC. Protein translation: CASSRLQFSYEQYF.